The present T cell receptor (beta chain) was sequenced within a study of blood T cell repertoires in COVID-19. Study-level information: Material from acute and convalescent COVID-19 was sourced from the United States, Italy and Spain. The cDNA or gDNA used as material had been derived from T cells, B-cell-depleted T cells, or PBMCs.

Enrollment of patients from Seattle took place during active infection, with longitudinal follow-up. In the original workflow: Using reference gene primer amplification, nucleated cell counts were estimated. Assay: immunoSEQ multiplex PCR; the TCRdb copy retains only in-frame clones and omits some. From that table come the V and J calls and clone size; the DNA was used to work out D and trimming. The sample lists hundreds of thousands of clones, around 89% occurring once. The receptor was derived from a woman aged 50 to 60 with COVID-19, enrolled during active disease. The sequencing sample was made of peripheral blood.

CDR3 sequence: CSASIYRGNTEAFF. The CDR3 coding sequence is TGCAGTGCTAGTATATACAGGGGAAACACTGAAGCTTTCTTT. J is TRBJ1-1 and V is TRBV20-1, with 7 positions matching TRBD1. The J segment lost 2 bases and the V segment lost 3 bases, leaving 6 bases of the junction unmatched. Germline loops: CDR1 DFQATT, CDR2 SNEGSKA (reference sequence). CDR3 length: 14 residues.